Following are 25 T cell receptor beta chains from one sample sequenced in a study of T cell responses to AZD1222 COVID-19 vaccine. The repertoire was sequenced with immunoSEQ multiplex PCR; TCRdb's copy has only in-frame clones and lacks some. Counted here are over 150,000 clones, almost 90% occurring once; the ten biggest clones make up approximately 0.5%. This specimen was peripheral blood, taken on day 0 of AZD1222 vaccination. Every receptor here comes from an adult in good health.

V is TRBV5-1 and J is TRBJ1-4, with 7 nucleotides matching TRBD1. Germline CDR1 and CDR2: SGHRS and YFSETQ. The CDR3 has 16 amino acids. V gave up 0 bases and J gave up 4 bases; unmatched junction bases: 6. The CDR3 nucleotides are TGCGCCAGCAGCTTGGACAGGGGAGGGCTTAATGAAAAACTGTTTTTT. It encodes CASSLDRGGLNEKLFF. Looking up the rest from reference TRBV5-1 and TRBJ1-4 gives the full variable domain: KAGVTQTPRYLIKTRGQQVTLSCSPISGHRSVSWYQQTPGQGLQFLFEYFSETQRNKGNFPGRFSGRQFSNSRSEMNVSTLELGDSALYLCASSLDRGGLNEKLFFGSGTQLSVL.

This chain joins TRBV19 and TRBJ1-6; D unclear. The CDR3 is made up of 15 amino acids. CDR1 LNHDA and CDR2 SQIVND come from the germline V gene (reference sequence). V was shortened by 2 bases and J by 7 bases, with 12 bases between the two germline ends. This CDR3 is CASSIQDGRNSPLHF. The CDR3 nucleotides are TGTGCCAGTAGTATACAAGACGGTAGGAATTCACCCCTCCACTTT.

In this sample, this clone turned up once. Other DNA sequences within the sample encode an identical CDR3. The CDR3 bases are TGTGCCAGCAGTTACGGCCAGAACTACGAGCAGTACTTC. This codes for CASSYGQNYEQYF. This rearrangement joins TRBV6-5 to TRBJ2-7; D not certain. With 2 bases removed from V and 3 bases from J, the gap between germline ends came to 8 bases. CDR1 and CDR2 (germline): MNHEY, SVGAGI. The CDR3 consists of 13 residues.

The V gene is TRBV15, the J gene TRBJ1-2; D is ambiguous. The germline V gene has CDR1 LNHNV and CDR2 YYDKDF (reference sequence). V lost 1 base, J lost 1 base, and 13 bases lay in between. This CDR3 is built from 16 residues. CDR3 in DNA: TGTGCCACCAGCAGAGGTTCTGGAGGAATTAACTATGGCTACACCTTC. Translating gives CATSRGSGGINYGYTF.

The V call is TRBV29-1, the J call TRBJ1-1; D gene uncertain. The CDR3 spans 12 residues. Trimming cost V 4 bases and J 1 base, with 7 bases left between them. Germline-derived CDR1 and CDR2 are SQVTM and ANQGSEA. CDR3 DNA: TGCAGCGTTGTACGTAAGAACACTGAAGCTTTCTTT. Translating gives CSVVRKNTEAFF.

This chain joins TRBV27 and TRBJ1-2; 10 nucleotides agree with TRBD1. The germline V gene has CDR1 MNHEY and CDR2 SMNVEV (reference sequence). CDR3 size: 14 residues. The J segment lost 6 bases and the V segment lost 6 bases, leaving 7 bases of the junction unmatched. The CDR3 sequence is CASRIDRGQNGYTF. CDR3 DNA: TGTGCCAGCAGAATAGACAGGGGGCAGAATGGCTACACCTTC.

V is TRBV29-1 and J is TRBJ1-2, with 7 bases that match TRBD1. The germline CDR1 and CDR2 sequences are SQVTM and ANQGSEA. CDR3 length: 10 amino acids. The V segment lost 7 bases and the J segment 6 bases; nucleotides outside the gene matches: 2. Here the CDR3 reads CSGDRDGYTF. The CDR3 DNA is TGCAGCGGCGACAGGGATGGCTACACCTTC.

The chain links TRBV10-3 to TRBJ2-1; TRBD1 aligns across 7 bases. The CDR3 covers 15 residues. J gave up 0 bases and V 3 bases, and 2 bases lay outside the gene matches. From germline, CDR1 is ENHRY and CDR2 SYGVKD. Here the CDR3 DNA reads TGTGCCATCAGTGAAGACAGGGACTCCTACAATGAGCAGTTCTTC. Protein product: CAISEDRDSYNEQFF.

This chain links TRBV19 with TRBJ1-2, with D perhaps TRBD1 (5 bases). The CDR3 runs 14 residues. V lost 0 bases, J lost 7 bases, and 12 bases lay in between. Germline-derived CDR1 and CDR2 are LNHDA and SQIVND (reference sequence). CDR3 amino acids: CASSIEGRVFGYTF. CDR3 DNA sequence: TGTGCCAGTAGTATAGAGGGCAGGGTATTTGGCTACACCTTC.

The genes are TRBV2 and TRBJ2-7, with TRBD2 identical over 7 bases. The CDR3 consists of 13 residues. After removal of 7 bases from V and 2 bases from J, the junction contained 5 bases not matched to a gene. Germline values: CDR1 SNHLY, CDR2 FYNNEI. This chain's CDR3 is CASMREGAYEQYF. The CDR3 bases are TGTGCCAGCATGAGGGAGGGAGCCTACGAGCAGTACTTC.

The chain couples TRBV6-5 to TRBJ2-1, with D unclear. Germline-derived CDR1 and CDR2 are MNHEY and SVGAGI. This CDR3 has 15 residues. Trimming removed 5 bases at V and 6 bases at J, with 17 bases between. The CDR3 DNA sequence: TGTGCCAGCAGTCCGACCCAACCCCGGACCAATGAGCAGTTCTTC. It encodes CASSPTQPRTNEQFF.

This chain links TRBV25-1 with TRBJ1-2; no clear D gene. This CDR3 is 10 amino acids long. Germline lookup yields CDR1 MGHDK and CDR2 SYGVNS. V was shortened by 7 bases and J by 6 bases, with 6 bases between the two germline ends. The CDR3 sequence: CASKSDGYTF. The CDR3 DNA sequence: TGTGCCAGCAAATCTGATGGCTACACCTTC.

The V and J genes are TRBV4-2 and TRBJ2-7; 10 nucleotides line up with TRBD2. CDR1 LGHNA and CDR2 YNFKEQ come from the germline V gene. This CDR3 is 16 amino acids long. V trimming: 4 bases; J trimming: 3 bases; junction bases outside the gene matches: 9. DNA for the CDR3: TGTGCCAGCAGCCTCCGAACTAGCGGGGCTTACTACGAGCAGTACTTC. It codes for CASSLRTSGAYYEQYF.

The chain links TRBV30 to TRBJ1-2; 7 positions match TRBD1. This CDR3 comprises 16 residues. V was pared by 3 bases and J by 2 bases, with 12 bases of the junction left unmatched. Germline CDR1 reads GTSNPN; CDR2 reads SVGIG (reference sequence). CDR3 nucleotide sequence: TGTGCCTGGAGCACCAACAGGGGTCGGGCGAACTATGGCTACACCTTC. Translated, it gives CAWSTNRGRANYGYTF.

V is TRBV18 and J is TRBJ2-7; a weak D match, TRBD1 (5 bases). Trimming stripped 6 bases from V and 1 base from J, with 16 bases between. CDR1 and CDR2 from the germline V gene are KGHSH and LQKENI. The CDR3 totals 15 residues. The CDR3 bases are TGTGCCAGCTCGGAAGGACAATCCAGGTCCTACGAGCAGTACTTC. It specifies CASSEGQSRSYEQYF.

This clone was seen just once. In DNA, the CDR3 is TGTGCCAGCTCACCATTCGGTAGCGGTTCCGGCAATGAGCAGTTCTTC. Translating it yields CASSPFGSGSGNEQFF. The chain uses TRBV18 and TRBJ2-1; possible D gene TRBD2, 6 bases. CDR1 and CDR2 (germline): KGHSH, LQKENI. This CDR3 is built from 16 residues. The V gene lost 2 bases and the J gene lost 6 bases, with 17 bases spanning the gap.

This rearrangement joins TRBV7-9 to TRBJ1-2, with 7 nucleotides matching TRBD1. Germline assignment: CDR1 SEHNR and CDR2 FQNEAQ (reference sequence). The CDR3 length is 14 residues. The V gene end was trimmed by 1 base and the J gene end by 4 bases; junction bases not matched to a gene: 3. CDR3 in amino acids: CASSLEGAFYGYTF. CDR3 in DNA: TGTGCCAGCAGCTTAGAGGGGGCGTTCTATGGCTACACCTTC.

The chain joins TRBV7-8 to TRBJ1-4, with TRBD1 identical over 8 bases. V lost 2 bases and J lost 5; bases outside the gene matches: 10. Germline V gene lookup returns CDR1 SGHVS and CDR2 FQNEAQ. The CDR3 covers 17 residues. In DNA, the CDR3 is TGTGCCAGCAGCTTACCACCCCCGGGACAGGCGAATGAAAAACTGTTTTTT. It codes for CASSLPPPGQANEKLFF.

As for this clone: The junction and the germline gene differ at one end; a read error may be behind it. V gene TRBV15 combines with J gene TRBJ2-7; D possibly corresponds to TRBD2 (6 bases). Germline values: CDR1 LNHNV, CDR2 YYDKDF (reference sequence). CDR3 length equals 15 residues. The CDR3 sequence: CAISRDPPGAYEQYF. In DNA, the CDR3 is TGTGCCATCAGCAGAGATCCCCCGGGGGCCTACGAGCAGTACTTC.

The V call is TRBV30, the J call TRBJ2-2, with TRBD2 matching 9 bases. J lost 7 bases, V lost 5 bases, and 8 bases had no gene match. The germline gives CDR1 GTSNPN, CDR2 SVGIG (reference sequence). The CDR3 is 14 amino acids. CDR3 DNA: TGTGCCTGGCGACCTAGCGGGGAGGGCGGGGAGCTGTTTTTT. Protein product: CAWRPSGEGGELFF.

The rearrangement joins TRBV6-5 to TRBJ1-2; 7 bases map to TRBD1. Germline V gene data show CDR1 as MNHEY and CDR2 as SVGAGI. Trimming cost V 6 bases and J 5 bases; bases outside gene matches: 6. This CDR3 is built from 13 residues. The CDR3 region is CASRRDSEYGYTF. DNA for the CDR3: TGTGCCAGCAGAAGGGACAGCGAGTATGGCTACACCTTC.

The chain couples TRBV6-5 to TRBJ1-1; no firm D call. Trimming cost V 5 bases and J 5 bases, with 15 bases left between them. Germline-derived CDR1 and CDR2 are MNHEY and SVGAGI. The CDR3 spans 14 residues. CDR3 region: CASSPPGRPTEAFF. In DNA form, the CDR3 reads TGTGCCAGCAGTCCTCCCGGTAGGCCTACTGAAGCTTTCTTT.

The chain carries TRBV28 and TRBJ1-4; no reliable D call. Trimming took 5 bases from V and 5 from J, leaving 12 bases between them. The germline gives CDR1 MDHEN, CDR2 SYDVKM. This CDR3 contains 14 residues. Here the CDR3 DNA reads TGTGCCAGCAGTACGCCAACCGGAAATGAAAAACTGTTTTTT. Translation: CASSTPTGNEKLFF.

The gene calls are TRBV10-2 and TRBJ1-5, with TRBD1 matching 9 bases. V was clipped by 2 bases and J by 4 bases; unmatched bases: 6. This CDR3 has 16 residues. CDR1 and CDR2 from the germline V gene are WSHSY and SAAADI. The CDR3 nucleotides are TGCGCCAGCAGTGAGAAGACAGGGGGACGAAATCAGCCCCAGCATTTT. Its translation: CASSEKTGGRNQPQHF.

This rearrangement joins TRBV6-5 to TRBJ1-1; D ambiguous. The ends were cut back, 0 bases at V and 5 bases at J, with 13 bases in the middle. CDR1 is MNHEY, CDR2 SVGAGI, per germline. The CDR3 is 15 residues long. The CDR3 bases are TGTGCCAGCAGTTACTCGAGTATGGGGTGGACTGAAGCTTTCTTT. This encodes CASSYSSMGWTEAFF.